The entry below gives a single TCR beta chain sequence along with its context. The entry originates in a study of blood T cell repertoires in COVID-19. Profiled with immunoSEQ multiplex PCR; TCRdb holds only in-frame clones, not every one. The sample includes about 170,000 clones, roughly 91% seen only once; the top ten take 4.6%. There are 12 residues in the CDR3. In germline, CDR1 is SGHVS, CDR2 FQNEAQ. Trimming pared 5 bases from V and 4 bases from J, leaving 9 bases between. The chain recombines TRBV7-8 with TRBJ2-7; D uncertain. The sequencing sample was made of peripheral blood. The sequence was collected from a woman aged 45-65 years with acute or convalescent COVID-19. CDR3 sequence (DNA): TGTGCCAGCAGCGCCAGATCGTACGAGCAGTACTTC. Protein sequence: CASSARSYEQYF.